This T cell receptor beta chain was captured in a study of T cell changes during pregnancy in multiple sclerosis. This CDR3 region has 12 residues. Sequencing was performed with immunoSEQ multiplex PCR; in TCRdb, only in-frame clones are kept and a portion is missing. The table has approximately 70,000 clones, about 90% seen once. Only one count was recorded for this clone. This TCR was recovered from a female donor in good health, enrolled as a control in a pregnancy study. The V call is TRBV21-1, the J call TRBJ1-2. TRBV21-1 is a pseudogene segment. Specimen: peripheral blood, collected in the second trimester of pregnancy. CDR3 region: CASSWDSPGYTF. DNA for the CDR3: TGTGCCAGCAGCTGGGACTCTCCTGGCTACACCTTC.